This entry lists 30 T cell receptor beta chains sequenced from one sample in a study of T cell responses to AZD1222 COVID-19 vaccine. The method was immunoSEQ multiplex PCR; TCRdb's version includes in-frame clones alone and lacks a portion of them. This table has 150,000 to 180,000 clones, more than 75% appearing once. The input for sequencing was peripheral blood, taken on day 0 of AZD1222 vaccination. The source of these receptors is an adult in good health.

This chain connects TRBV7-9 to TRBJ1-1; tentatively, D is TRBD1 (6 bases). The germline V gene encodes CDR1 SEHNR and CDR2 FQNEAQ (reference sequence). The CDR3 contains 14 residues. The ends were cut back, 2 bases at V and 1 base at J, with 8 bases in the middle. The DNA of the CDR3 is TGTGCCAGCAGCTTAAACAGGGCGAACACTGAAGCTTTCTTT. Translation: CASSLNRANTEAFF.

The chain joins TRBV3-1 (or the pseudogene TRBV3-2) to TRBJ2-7, with TRBD2 matching over 7 bases. The CDR3 is 16 amino acids. The ends lost 1 base at V and 3 bases at J; junction bases unmatched: 9. Looked up from germline, CDR1 is LGHDT and CDR2 is YNNKEL (reference sequence). CDR3 amino acids: CASSQALRGIIYEQYF. CDR3 DNA: TGTGCCAGCAGCCAAGCTCTGCGGGGGATCATCTACGAGCAGTACTTC.

This chain joins TRBV7-2 and TRBJ1-6; D call uncertain. Germline loops: CDR1 SGHTA, CDR2 FQGNSA. The V end lost 5 bases, the J end lost 10 bases, and 9 bases lay between the germline ends. This CDR3 is 12 amino acids long. CDR3 region: CASSLGGSPLHF. The CDR3 DNA is TGTGCCAGCAGCCTTGGAGGGTCACCCCTCCACTTT.

Comment on this clone: Sequence at one end of the junction differs from germline and may be a read error. The rearrangement links TRBV9 to TRBJ1-2; a weak D match, TRBD1 (6 bases). The CDR3 is 12 residues long. Germline loops: CDR1 SGDLS, CDR2 YYNGEE. CDR3 protein: CASSTTPDSSAF. The CDR3 nucleotides are TGTGCCAGCAGCACCACTCCGGACAGTTCGGCCTTC.

The chain employs TRBV7-9 and TRBJ1-5; D is unclear. The germline V gene has CDR1 SEHNR and CDR2 FQNEAQ (reference sequence). CDR3 length: 14 residues. V gave up 5 bases and J gave up 1 base, with 9 bases separating them. CDR3 loop: CASSRAGSNQPQHF. The CDR3 coding sequence is TGTGCCAGCAGCCGAGCCGGGAGCAATCAGCCCCAGCATTTT. The variable domain in full, completed from reference TRBV7-9 and TRBJ1-5, reads DTGVSQNPRHKITKRGQNVTFRCDPISEHNRLYWYRQTLGQGPEFLTYFQNEAQLEKSRLLSDRFSAERPKGSFSTLEIQRTEQGDSAMYLCASSRAGSNQPQHFGDGTRLSIL.

The chain links TRBV19 to TRBJ1-1; D remains ambiguous. The germline CDR1 and CDR2 sequences are LNHDA and SQIVND (reference sequence). The CDR3 consists of 13 residues. With 4 bases removed from V and 3 bases from J, the gap between germline ends came to 9 bases. In DNA, the CDR3 is TGTGCCAGTAGTAAAGACGGGGACACTGAAGCTTTCTTT. Amino acids: CASSKDGDTEAFF.

This chain connects TRBV3-1 (or the pseudogene TRBV3-2) to TRBJ1-5; D remains unclear. The CDR3 is 13 residues long. With 4 bases removed from V and 5 bases from J, the gap between germline ends came to 9 bases. Germline V lookup: CDR1 LGHDT, CDR2 YNNKEL (reference sequence). CDR3 loop: CASSPFPDQPQHF. DNA of the CDR3: TGTGCCAGCAGCCCCTTCCCGGATCAGCCCCAGCATTTT.

V usage is TRBV13 and J usage is TRBJ2-2; TRBD1 aligns across 7 bases. The CDR3 has 13 amino acids. The germline gives CDR1 PRHDT, CDR2 FYEKMQ (reference sequence). V was pared by 4 bases and J by 6 bases, with 2 bases of the junction left unmatched. As DNA, the CDR3 is TGTGCCAGCAGCTACAGGGGTCCCGGGGAGCTGTTTTTT. Translated: CASSYRGPGELFF.

The chain joins TRBV5-1 to TRBJ1-1; TRBD1 might be the D (6 bases). The CDR3 length is 15 residues. Germline CDR1 is SGHRS and CDR2 is YFSETQ. V lost 6 bases to trimming and J lost 3 bases, with 18 bases between them. CDR3 nucleotide sequence: TGCGCCAGCATCCCTGAAGGGGGTAGGGACACTGAAGCTTTCTTT. Translated, it gives CASIPEGGRDTEAFF.

The J gene is TRBJ1-1, the V gene TRBV2; D is undetermined. Between the trimmed V and J ends, which lost 1 base and 8 bases, there was a span of 5 bases. CDR1 and CDR2 (germline): SNHLY, FYNNEI. The CDR3 has 11 amino acids. The CDR3 sequence is CASSEGREAFF. The CDR3 nucleotides read TGTGCCAGCAGTGAAGGGAGGGAAGCTTTCTTT.

This clone was counted a few times. The chain carries TRBV16 and TRBJ1-1; 8 bases match TRBD1. In germline, CDR1 is KGHSY, CDR2 FQNENV. After removal of 3 bases from V and 5 bases from J, the junction contained 8 bases not matched to a gene. The CDR3 is 15 residues long. Here the CDR3 DNA reads TGTGCCAGCAGCCATCTGGGACAGGCAGGAACTGAAGCTTTCTTT. It is translated as CASSHLGQAGTEAFF. Full variable domain (rest looked up from reference TRBV16 and TRBJ1-1): GEEVAQTPKHLVRGEGQKAKLYCAPIKGHSYVFWYQQVLKNEFKFLISFQNENVFDETGMPKERFSAKCLPNSPCSLEIQATKLEDSAVYFCASSHLGQAGTEAFFGQGTRLTVV.

The rearrangement joins TRBV9 to TRBJ2-2, with 10 nucleotides matching TRBD2. CDR1 and CDR2 from the germline V gene are SGDLS and YYNGEE. V trimming: 3 bases; J trimming: 7 bases; junction bases outside the gene matches: 3. There are 14 residues in the CDR3. CDR3 amino acids: CASSATSGVGELFF. The CDR3 DNA reads TGTGCCAGCAGCGCAACTAGCGGGGTCGGGGAGCTGTTTTTT. The variable domain in full, completed from reference TRBV9 and TRBJ2-2, reads DSGVTQTPKHLITATGQRVTLRCSPRSGDLSVYWYQQSLDQGLQFLIQYYNGEERAKGNILERFSAQQFPDLHSELNLSSLELGDSALYFCASSATSGVGELFFGEGSRLTVL.

The chain uses TRBV5-6 and TRBJ1-1; D might be TRBD1 (6 bases). Trimming removed 0 bases at V and 10 bases at J, with 16 bases between. The CDR3 loop spans 14 amino acids. Germline CDR1 and CDR2: SGHDT and YYEEEE. The CDR3 is CASSLGAQGRGAFF. The DNA of the CDR3 is TGTGCCAGCAGCTTGGGGGCGCAGGGGAGAGGAGCTTTCTTT.

The chain uses TRBV10-1 and TRBJ2-7; possible D gene TRBD1, 6 bases. V shed 0 bases and J shed 2 bases, with 8 bases lying between them. There are 14 residues in the CDR3. CDR1 WNHNN and CDR2 SYGVQD come from the germline V gene (reference sequence). The CDR3 DNA reads TGCGCCAGCAGTGAGTCCGGACAGCCCTACGAGCAGTACTTC. Protein: CASSESGQPYEQYF.

The genes are TRBV6-5 and TRBJ1-2; D is possibly TRBD1 (5 bases). Germline assignment: CDR1 MNHEY and CDR2 SVGAGI. This CDR3 is built from 15 residues. Trimming took 0 bases from V and 6 from J, leaving 14 bases between them. The CDR3 loop reads CASSYSSGQLNGYTF. The CDR3 DNA reads as TGTGCCAGCAGTTACTCGTCAGGGCAACTTAATGGCTACACCTTC.

This chain uses TRBV5-1 with TRBJ1-6; D ambiguous. Germline-derived CDR1 and CDR2 are SGHRS and YFSETQ. The CDR3 length is 16 residues. The V end was cut by 0 bases, the J end by 9 bases, with 16 bases between. The CDR3 reads CASSLVVGQASSPLHF. In DNA, the CDR3 is TGCGCCAGCAGCTTGGTTGTAGGGCAAGCTAGTTCACCCCTCCACTTT.

V is TRBV9 and J is TRBJ1-2; D gene uncertain. Trimming cost V 0 bases and J 3 bases, with 9 bases left between them. This CDR3 spans 14 amino acids. The germline V gene encodes CDR1 SGDLS and CDR2 YYNGEE. CDR3 coding DNA: TGTGCCAGCAGCGTAGCTACTGGGGACTATGGCTACACCTTC. Translated: CASSVATGDYGYTF.

This clone was observed a single time. A read error likely explains this, since a far larger clone differs by one base. V usage is TRBV7-2 and J usage is TRBJ2-2; no reliable D call. The CDR3 contains 13 residues. Germline-derived CDR1 and CDR2 are SGHTA and FQGNSA. V dropped 2 bases and J dropped 1 base, with 2 bases sitting between them. The CDR3 sequence is CASSLMNTGELFF. The CDR3 DNA is TGTGCCAGCAGCTTAATGAACACCGGGGAGCTGTTTTTT.

J is TRBJ2-1 and V is TRBV7-2; D call uncertain. CDR1 is SGHTA, CDR2 FQGNSA, per germline. The CDR3 extends over 14 amino acids. V was clipped by 5 bases and J by 4 bases, with 12 bases between them. The CDR3 DNA reads TGTGCCAGCAGCCTACCCTTCGGGTACAATGAGCAGTTCTTC. Translation: CASSLPFGYNEQFF. The full variable domain, with the rest looked up from reference TRBV7-2 and TRBJ2-1, is GAGVSQSPSNKVTEKGKDVELRCDPISGHTALYWYRQSLGQGLEFLIYFQGNSAPDKSGLPSDRFSAERTGGSVSTLTIQRTQQEDSAVYLCASSLPFGYNEQFFGPGTRLTVL.

V gene TRBV5-5 combines with J gene TRBJ1-5; 8 bases fit TRBD1. The CDR3 consists of 15 residues. Losses at the gene ends were 4 bases for V and 3 bases for J; bases not matched to a gene: 6. The germline gives CDR1 SGHKS, CDR2 YYEKEE (reference sequence). As DNA, the CDR3 is TGTGCCAGCAGCAGGTCAGGGGGCTCCAATCAGCCCCAGCATTTT. As protein: CASSRSGGSNQPQHF.

This chain links TRBV19 with TRBJ2-1; possibly TRBD1 or TRBD2 for D (5 bases each). Germline CDR1 LNHDA, CDR2 SQIVND (reference sequence). Deletions cut 7 bases from V and 9 bases from J, with 10 bases between. The CDR3 runs to 11 residues. Written as DNA, the CDR3 is TGTGCCAGTAAGAGGGGAGTTGAGCAGTTCTTC. This codes for CASKRGVEQFF.

V and J are TRBV11-2 and TRBJ2-5, with 8 nucleotides matching TRBD2. The CDR3 is 16 residues long. V dropped 4 bases and J dropped 5; count of bases not matched to a gene: 12. CDR1 and CDR2 (germline): SGHAT, FQNNGV. CDR3 in DNA: TGTGCCAGCAGCTCACGACTAGCGACTCTATCGGAGACCCAGTACTTC. It codes for CASSSRLATLSETQYF.

This chain uses TRBV28 with TRBJ1-5; D ambiguous. V was pared by 5 bases and J by 3 bases, with 17 bases between. The CDR3 runs to 16 residues. CDR1 MDHEN and CDR2 SYDVKM come from the germline V gene. DNA for the CDR3: TGTGCCAGCAGTCCCAATGGACTTTATGTCAATCAGCCCCAGCATTTT. It yields the protein CASSPNGLYVNQPQHF.

The chain links TRBV7-9 to TRBJ1-4; 7 positions match TRBD1. The trim removed 5 bases at V and 4 bases at J, leaving 10 bases unmatched. Germline lookup yields CDR1 SEHNR and CDR2 FQNEAQ (reference sequence). The CDR3 runs 16 residues. The CDR3 loop is CASSTSRQGRNEKLFF. In DNA form, the CDR3 reads TGTGCCAGCAGCACTTCTCGACAGGGACGTAATGAAAAACTGTTTTTT.

The rearrangement links TRBV5-1 to TRBJ1-2; D may be TRBD1 (5 bases). From germline, CDR1 is SGHRS and CDR2 YFSETQ. The CDR3 covers 14 residues. The ends were cut back, 4 bases at V and 8 bases at J, with 18 bases in the middle. The CDR3 protein is CASSDTGTSSGYTF. In nucleotides, the CDR3 is TGCGCCAGCAGCGACACCGGGACCTCTTCGGGCTACACCTTC.

The J gene is TRBJ2-5, the V gene TRBV19, with a weak D call TRBD1 (5 bases). Between the trimmed V and J ends, which lost 5 bases and 5 bases, there was a span of 24 bases. The length of the CDR3 is 17 residues. The V gene's germline CDR1 is LNHDA and CDR2 SQIVND (reference sequence). The CDR3 nucleotides read TGTGCCAGTAGTTCACGACAGAGAACGAGTTTGGGGGAGACCCAGTACTTC. Translated, it gives CASSSRQRTSLGETQYF.

This clone was counted a single time. The chain couples TRBV28 to TRBJ2-2; 8 bases agree with TRBD1. V shed 4 bases and J 6 bases; nucleotides not matched to a gene: 4. Per germline, CDR1 MDHEN and CDR2 SYDVKM. The CDR3 is 14 amino acids. The CDR3 spells CASSSPGGPGELFF. The CDR3 DNA follows: TGTGCCAGCAGTTCTCCAGGGGGCCCCGGGGAGCTGTTTTTT.

This clone came up a few times. The CDR3 protein is CASSFPGQSYGYTF. The CDR3 DNA is TGTGCCAGCAGCTTCCCGGGACAGTCCTATGGCTACACCTTC. The chain links TRBV7-9 to TRBJ1-2; 7 bases match TRBD1. V was pared by 3 bases and J by 4 bases, with 5 bases of the junction left unmatched. Germline V gene lookup returns CDR1 SEHNR and CDR2 FQNEAQ (reference sequence). The CDR3 runs 14 residues.

The rearrangement joins TRBV7-2 to TRBJ1-2; 8 bases line up with TRBD1. The V gene's germline CDR1 is SGHTA and CDR2 FQGNSA. The CDR3 is made up of 15 amino acids. J lost 7 bases, V lost 6 bases, and 13 bases had no gene match. The CDR3 nucleotides read TGTGCCAGCAGAAGTGGACAGGGAAGTCCCTCTGGCTACACCTTC. Translated: CASRSGQGSPSGYTF. Full variable domain (missing parts from reference TRBV7-2 and TRBJ1-2): GAGVSQSPSNKVTEKGKDVELRCDPISGHTALYWYRQSLGQGLEFLIYFQGNSAPDKSGLPSDRFSAERTGGSVSTLTIQRTQQEDSAVYLCASRSGQGSPSGYTFGSGTRLTVV.

The chain is built from TRBV19 and TRBJ1-1; the D gene is possibly TRBD1 (5 bases). V lost 6 bases and J lost 1, with 9 bases in between. Germline values: CDR1 LNHDA, CDR2 SQIVND (reference sequence). The CDR3 is 13 residues long. For the CDR3, the DNA is TGTGCCAGTAGGGGAGGACAGAACACTGAAGCTTTCTTT. This translates into CASRGGQNTEAFF.